This T cell receptor beta chain comes out of a study of radiation and T cells in renal cell carcinoma. Study-level information: Nephrectomy followed 15 Gy stereotactic body radiation by 4 weeks.

Time point meaning: blood 2 weeks post-SBRT. This sample's treatment: 15 Gy SBRT to primary tumor, nephrectomy 4 weeks later. This renal cell carcinoma was of the clear cell type. Study-level findings and limits: From baseline, blood top tumor clonotypes peaked at 2 weeks post-radiation. Baseline intratumoral clonotype presence is unknown without pretreatment biopsies.

This CDR3 has 12 residues. This table comes from immunoSEQ multiplex PCR, and its TCRdb copy is limited to in-frame clones, with some not included. In the table there are around 130,000 clones, 88% of which are singletons. On this clone: Its antigen is currently unknown.

The rearrangement uses TRBV21-1 and TRBJ1-4. TRBV21-1 is noted as a pseudogene. This TCR came from a woman aged 70-85 years with renal cell carcinoma. The sequencing here drew on blood, taken from a patient whose treatment included radiotherapy and nephrectomy. The CDR3 loop reads CAGGSLNEKLFF. In DNA, the CDR3 is TGTGCCGGTGGGTCTCTTAATGAAAAACTGTTTTTT.